This T cell receptor (beta chain) was observed in a study of CD8+CD57+ T cells in acquired aplastic anemia. Overall study context: Mean DNA quantity obtained from sorted CD4+ and CD8+ cells was around 2.9 ug. As sequenced from healthy donors, CD4+ cells averaged roughly 10 million reads.

Between the trimmed V and J ends, which lost 0 bases and 8 bases, there was a span of 16 bases. CDR1 and CDR2 (germline): PRHDT, FYEKMQ (reference sequence). There are 16 residues in the CDR3. This clonotype was seen ten or more times. The target antigen is unknown. With a much larger clone just one base away, this may be a read error. Overall study findings and caveats: About 29 sequences, all CD8+ CDR3, were shared between patients and controls.

CDR3 and TCR beta VDJ profiling relied on a genomic DNA template. TCRdb reprocessed the reads via MiXCR and lists one record per CDR3 protein. The table records about 42,000 distinct CDR3 sequences, around 67% of them present only once. The specimen sequenced was sorted CD4+, CD8+, or CD8+CD57+ T cells (not recorded which) from PBMCs. The chain is built from TRBV13 and TRBJ2-2; weak D call: TRBD2 (5 bases). This TCR was recovered from a human donor in good health, serving as a control. CDR3 bases: TGTGCCAGCAGCTTAGGCCGAGCGGTGGTACCGGGGGAGCTGTTTTTT. This sequence encodes CASSLGRAVVPGELFF.